These 26 T cell receptor beta chains originate from one sample sequenced in a study of blood T cell repertoires in COVID-19. The method was immunoSEQ multiplex PCR; TCRdb's version includes in-frame clones alone and lacks a portion of them. The profile shows some 170,000 clones, roughly 80% of them singletons. The sequenced sample consisted of peripheral blood. Every receptor here comes from an older woman with acute or convalescent COVID-19.

V gene TRBV18 combines with J gene TRBJ2-3, with 8 nucleotides matching TRBD1. Germline V gene sequence: CDR1 KGHSH, CDR2 LQKENI. The V and J ends lost 8 bases and 4 bases, in that order; junction bases with no gene match: 11. This CDR3 region has 15 residues. CDR3: CASHEQGALPDTQYF. CDR3 nucleotide sequence: TGTGCCAGCCACGAGCAGGGGGCTCTCCCAGATACGCAGTATTTT.

This clone was seen repeatedly, ten times or more. This chain links TRBV19 with TRBJ1-1; TRBD1 matches 11 bases. V lost 6 bases, J lost 9 bases, and 6 bases stayed unmatched. The CDR3 sequence is 13 residues long. Germline lookup yields CDR1 LNHDA and CDR2 SQIVND (reference sequence). The CDR3 here is CASSGTGGLKAFF. In DNA, the CDR3 is TGTGCCAGTAGCGGGACAGGGGGTCTCAAAGCTTTCTTT.

For this clone: Other DNA sequences of this sample code for an identical CDR3. The rearrangement joins TRBV6-5 to TRBJ1-3; TRBD1 matches at 8 bases. The CDR3 loop spans 15 amino acids. Germline loops: CDR1 MNHEY, CDR2 SVGAGI. The trim removed 6 bases at V and 0 bases at J, leaving 4 bases unmatched. The CDR3 region is CASSRQGSSGNTIYF. DNA of the CDR3: TGTGCCAGCAGCAGACAGGGGAGCTCTGGAAACACCATATATTTT.

The chain joins TRBV4-1 to TRBJ1-1; D not certain. CDR1 MGHRA and CDR2 YSYEKL come from the germline V gene. CDR3 size: 14 residues. V lost 2 bases and J 5 bases, leaving 12 bases between the germline ends. This CDR3 is CASSQTGIGTEAFF. CDR3 DNA sequence: TGCGCCAGCAGCCAAACGGGGATAGGGACTGAAGCTTTCTTT.

This rearrangement joins TRBV5-1 to TRBJ1-1; D is unclear. Germline V gene sequence: CDR1 SGHRS, CDR2 YFSETQ. The CDR3 totals 12 residues. V lost 0 bases, J lost 7 bases, and 7 bases lay in between. The CDR3, as DNA: TGCGCCAGCAGCTTGGAACGGGGTGAAGCTTTCTTT. It codes for CASSLERGEAFF. The whole variable domain, filled in from reference TRBV5-1 and TRBJ1-1, reads KAGVTQTPRYLIKTRGQQVTLSCSPISGHRSVSWYQQTPGQGLQFLFEYFSETQRNKGNFPGRFSGRQFSNSRSEMNVSTLELGDSALYLCASSLERGEAFFGQGTRLTVV.

The rearrangement joins TRBV18 to TRBJ2-2; 9 bases are shared with TRBD1. The V and J ends lost 4 bases and 2 bases, in that order; junction bases with no gene match: 5. Germline V CDR1 and CDR2: KGHSH, LQKENI. The CDR3 extends over 16 amino acids. The CDR3 bases are TGTGCCAGCTCACTATCGGGACAGGGTAACACCGGGGAGCTGTTTTTT. Its protein product is CASSLSGQGNTGELFF.

The chain is built from TRBV19 and TRBJ1-5, with a possible D match to TRBD1 (5 bases). Germline CDR1 LNHDA, CDR2 SQIVND (reference sequence). CDR3 size: 15 residues. V gave up 6 bases and J gave up 1 base, with 13 bases separating them. This chain's CDR3 is CASRGDSNSNQPQHF. In DNA form, the CDR3 reads TGTGCCAGTAGGGGGGACTCAAACAGCAATCAGCCCCAGCATTTT.

Regarding this clone: Other nucleotide sequences in the sample specify the same CDR3. The chain employs TRBV12-3 or TRBV12-4 and TRBJ1-3, with a tentative D call TRBD1 (5 bases). The V and J ends lost 5 bases and 8 bases respectively, with 13 bases between them. The CDR3 is 13 residues long. CDR3 sequence (DNA): TGTGCCAGCAGTGTGGAGGGGATGGACACCATATATTTT. Amino acid sequence: CASSVEGMDTIYF.

The chain joins TRBV30 to TRBJ2-1; 8 bases fit TRBD2. V shed 4 bases, J shed 4 bases, and the junction held 12 bases outside the gene matches. The CDR3 is made up of 16 amino acids. Germline CDR1 is GTSNPN and CDR2 is SVGIG (reference sequence). The CDR3 sequence is CAWTTFGLAGYNEQFF. DNA of the CDR3: TGTGCCTGGACCACTTTTGGGCTAGCGGGTTACAATGAGCAGTTCTTC.

V gene TRBV18 combines with J gene TRBJ1-1; D ambiguous. V was cut by 1 base and J by 0 bases, with 6 bases left in between. This CDR3 comprises 14 residues. From germline, CDR1 is KGHSH and CDR2 LQKENI. CDR3 region: CASSPLSMNTEAFF. The CDR3 coding sequence is TGTGCCAGCTCACCACTGAGCATGAACACTGAAGCTTTCTTT.

The genes are TRBV2 and TRBJ1-2, with a weak D call TRBD1 (6 bases). The germline V gene has CDR1 SNHLY and CDR2 FYNNEI. Deletions cut 6 bases from V and 2 bases from J, with 16 bases between. The CDR3 has 15 amino acids. DNA for the CDR3: TGTGCCAGCAGCCCGATAACCGGACAGAACTATGGCTACACCTTC. Translated: CASSPITGQNYGYTF. Combining the CDR3 with reference TRBV2 and TRBJ1-2 gives the whole variable domain EPEVTQTPSHQVTQMGQEVILRCVPISNHLYFYWYRQILGQKVEFLVSFYNNEISEKSEIFDDQFSVERPDGSNFTLKIRSTKLEDSAMYFCASSPITGQNYGYTFGSGTRLTVV.

The J gene is TRBJ1-1, the V gene TRBV9, with TRBD1 identical over 8 bases. The length of the CDR3 is 13 residues. In germline, CDR1 is SGDLS, CDR2 YYNGEE. V shed 0 bases and J 11 bases; nucleotides not matched to a gene: 6. The CDR3 bases are TGTGCCAGCAGCGTAGACAGACAGGGGTCTGCTTTCTTT. Residues: CASSVDRQGSAFF.

The J gene is TRBJ2-7, the V gene TRBV21-1; TRBD1 is taken as the D call from the table, unchecked against the DNA. TRBV21-1 is marked as a pseudogene. The CDR3 runs to 17 residues. The CDR3 reads CASSKRPGTGVSGEQYF. In DNA, the CDR3 is TGTGCCAGCAGCAAACGCCCCGGGACAGGGGTTTCGGGAGAGCAGTACTTC.

The rearrangement links TRBV24-1 to TRBJ1-5; 7 bases are a match to TRBD1. J was trimmed by 7 bases and V by 9 bases; bases with no gene match: 11. CDR3 length equals 14 residues. The germline gives CDR1 KGHDR, CDR2 SFDVKD. The CDR3 reads CATLTGTGWQPQHF. CDR3 sequence (DNA): TGTGCCACCTTGACAGGGACGGGATGGCAGCCCCAGCATTTT.

This clone appeared a single time. This rearrangement joins TRBV6-6 to TRBJ1-1; a possible D gene is TRBD1 (5 bases). This CDR3 is 14 amino acids long. Germline CDR1 reads MNHNY; CDR2 reads SVGAGI (reference sequence). Between the trimmed V and J ends, which lost 2 bases and 0 bases, there was a span of 7 bases. The CDR3 DNA sequence: TGTGCCAGCAGTTACCAGGGTATGAACACTGAAGCTTTCTTT. Protein: CASSYQGMNTEAFF.

This clone was found once. This chain links TRBV5-6 with TRBJ1-4; the D gene is possibly TRBD1 (6 bases). The CDR3 consists of 15 residues. The germline gives CDR1 SGHDT, CDR2 YYEEEE. Trimming removed 4 bases from V and 5 bases from J, with 15 bases in between. As DNA, the CDR3 is TGTGCCAGCAGCCTTACGACAGGCAGCAATGAAAAACTGTTTTTT. Translation gives CASSLTTGSNEKLFF.

The CDR3 nucleotides are TGTGCCAGCAGTGACAGGGGCCCCGAGCAGTACTTC. Residues: CASSDRGPEQYF. The chain couples TRBV2 to TRBJ2-7; D perhaps matches TRBD1 (6 bases). Trimming shortened V by 3 bases and J by 6 bases, and 9 bases separated the two germline ends. The germline CDR1 and CDR2 sequences are SNHLY and FYNNEI. The CDR3 contains 12 residues. Using reference TRBV2 and TRBJ2-7 for the parts outside the CDR3, the full variable domain is EPEVTQTPSHQVTQMGQEVILRCVPISNHLYFYWYRQILGQKVEFLVSFYNNEISEKSEIFDDQFSVERPDGSNFTLKIRSTKLEDSAMYFCASSDRGPEQYFGPGTRLTVT.

This chain connects TRBV2 to TRBJ2-4; TRBD2 aligns across 8 bases. CDR3 length: 14 residues. The ends lost 6 bases at V and 8 bases at J; junction bases unmatched: 9. Germline values: CDR1 SNHLY, CDR2 FYNNEI. The CDR3 DNA reads TGTGCCAGCAGCTTAGCGGGACCAAGGGACATTCAGTACTTC. The encoded protein is CASSLAGPRDIQYF.

This chain uses TRBV6-5 with TRBJ1-2; D call uncertain. The CDR3 totals 13 residues. V lost 6 bases and J 8 bases, leaving 16 bases between the germline ends. Germline CDR1 is MNHEY and CDR2 is SVGAGI. The CDR3 DNA sequence: TGTGCCAGCAGACTCGAACTAAGAGGCGGCTACACCTTC. This translates into CASRLELRGGYTF.

Only one count was recorded for this clone. CDR3 nucleotide sequence: TGCGCCAGCAGCCGGTCGACAGGGATTATGAACACTGAAGCTTTCTTT. Its translation is CASSRSTGIMNTEAFF. V is TRBV5-1 and J is TRBJ1-1, with 7 bases that match TRBD1. CDR3 length equals 16 residues. V was clipped by 4 bases and J by 0 bases; unmatched bases: 9. Germline V CDR1 and CDR2: SGHRS, YFSETQ.

The CDR3 here is CASIPSDGTGYTEAFF. The CDR3 coding sequence is TGTGCCAGCATTCCCTCGGACGGGACAGGTTACACTGAAGCTTTCTTT. The chain combines TRBV28 with TRBJ1-1; TRBD1 agrees at 8 bases. The V and J ends lost 7 bases and 3 bases, in that order; junction bases with no gene match: 13. The CDR3 spans 16 residues. CDR1 and CDR2 (germline): MDHEN, SYDVKM.

V is TRBV12-3 or TRBV12-4 and J is TRBJ1-2; 7 bases align to TRBD1. Trimming took 5 bases from V and 9 from J; bases not matched to a gene: 6. The CDR3 spans 12 residues. CDR3 residues: CASSRTGESYTF. The CDR3 DNA reads as TGTGCCAGCAGTCGCACAGGGGAGAGCTACACCTTC.

V gene TRBV19 combines with J gene TRBJ1-3, with D hard to call. Trimming left V 7 bases short and J 2 bases short, with 9 bases between. Germline V gene sequence: CDR1 LNHDA, CDR2 SQIVND (reference sequence). The CDR3 totals 13 residues. In nucleotides, the CDR3 is TGTGCCAGTACGGGGTTCACTGGAAACACCATATATTTT. Amino acid sequence: CASTGFTGNTIYF.

V usage is TRBV30 and J usage is TRBJ2-6; D might be TRBD2 (6 bases). The length of the CDR3 is 15 residues. Germline V CDR1 and CDR2: GTSNPN, SVGIG (reference sequence). V lost 5 bases and J 2 bases, leaving 13 bases between the germline ends. CDR3 bases: TGTGCCTGGGGGATTGGGGGGACTGGGGCCAACGTCCTGACTTTC. Translating gives CAWGIGGTGANVLTF.

This sequence joins TRBV7-9 and TRBJ2-6; 11 bases line up with TRBD1. The CDR3 has 17 amino acids. The ends lost 5 bases at V and 3 bases at J; junction bases unmatched: 6. The V gene's germline CDR1 is SEHNR and CDR2 FQNEAQ (reference sequence). CDR3: CASSADRGLSGANVLTF. The CDR3 region has the DNA TGTGCCAGCAGCGCGGACAGGGGGCTAAGTGGGGCCAACGTCCTGACTTTC.

The genes are TRBV7-3 and TRBJ2-2; D possibly corresponds to TRBD2 (5 bases). This CDR3 is built from 14 residues. Germline V lookup: CDR1 SGHTA, CDR2 FQGTGA. The ends were cut back, 6 bases at V and 3 bases at J, with 11 bases in the middle. Here the CDR3 reads CASRPGRDTGELFF. In DNA, the CDR3 is TGTGCCAGCAGACCTGGGCGGGACACCGGGGAGCTGTTTTTT.